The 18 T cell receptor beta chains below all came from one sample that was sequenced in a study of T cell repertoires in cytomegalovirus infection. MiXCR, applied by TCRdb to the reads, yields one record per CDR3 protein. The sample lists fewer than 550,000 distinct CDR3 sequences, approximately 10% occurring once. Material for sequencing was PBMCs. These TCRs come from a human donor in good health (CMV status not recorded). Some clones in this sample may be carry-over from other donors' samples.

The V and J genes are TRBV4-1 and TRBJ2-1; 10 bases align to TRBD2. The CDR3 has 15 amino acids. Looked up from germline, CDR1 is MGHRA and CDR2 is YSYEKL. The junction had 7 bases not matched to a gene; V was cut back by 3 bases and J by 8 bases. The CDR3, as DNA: TGCGCCAGCAGCCATAGTACTAGCGGGATATATGAGCAGTTCTTC. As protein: CASSHSTSGIYEQFF.

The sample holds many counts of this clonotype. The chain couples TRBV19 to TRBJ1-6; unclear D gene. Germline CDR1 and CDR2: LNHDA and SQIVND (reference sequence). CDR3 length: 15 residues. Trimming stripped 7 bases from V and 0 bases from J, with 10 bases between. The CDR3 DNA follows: TGTGCCAGTAAAGTCGAGAGCTCCTATAATTCACCCCTCCACTTT. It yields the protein CASKVESSYNSPLHF. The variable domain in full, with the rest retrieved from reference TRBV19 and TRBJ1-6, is DGGITQSPKYLFRKEGQNVTLSCEQNLNHDAMYWYRQDPGQGLRLIYYSQIVNDFQKGDIAEGYSVSREKKESFPLTVTSAQKNPTAFYLCASKVESSYNSPLHFGNGTRLTVT.

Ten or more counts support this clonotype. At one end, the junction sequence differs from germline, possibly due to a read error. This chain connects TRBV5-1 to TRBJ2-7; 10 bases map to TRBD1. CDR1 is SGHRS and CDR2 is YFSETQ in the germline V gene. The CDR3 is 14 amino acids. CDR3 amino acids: CASSLRGQGYEQYF. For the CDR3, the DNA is TGTGCCAGCAGTTTAAGGGGACAGGGGTACGAGCAGTACTTC.

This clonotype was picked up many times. The CDR3 DNA sequence: TGTGCCAGCAGTTCGAGGGCGGCTCCGCGCGGAGATACGCAGTATTTT. This gives the protein CASSSRAAPRGDTQYF. The genes are TRBV27 and TRBJ2-3; tentative D call: TRBD2 (5 bases). CDR1 MNHEY and CDR2 SMNVEV come from the germline V gene (reference sequence). V was cut by 4 bases and J by 5 bases, with 19 bases left in between. The CDR3 is made up of 16 amino acids.

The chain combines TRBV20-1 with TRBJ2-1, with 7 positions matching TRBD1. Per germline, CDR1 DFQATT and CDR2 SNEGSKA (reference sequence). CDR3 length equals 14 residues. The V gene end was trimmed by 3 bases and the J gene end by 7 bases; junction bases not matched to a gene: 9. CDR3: CSASGTDKGNEQFF. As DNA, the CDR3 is TGCAGTGCTAGCGGGACAGATAAAGGGAATGAGCAGTTCTTC.

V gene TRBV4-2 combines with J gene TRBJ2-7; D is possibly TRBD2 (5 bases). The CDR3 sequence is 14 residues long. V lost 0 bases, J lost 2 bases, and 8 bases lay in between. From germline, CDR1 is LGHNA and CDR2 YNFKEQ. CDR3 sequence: CASSQERRAYEQYF. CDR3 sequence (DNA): TGTGCCAGCAGCCAAGAAAGGCGGGCCTACGAGCAGTACTTC.

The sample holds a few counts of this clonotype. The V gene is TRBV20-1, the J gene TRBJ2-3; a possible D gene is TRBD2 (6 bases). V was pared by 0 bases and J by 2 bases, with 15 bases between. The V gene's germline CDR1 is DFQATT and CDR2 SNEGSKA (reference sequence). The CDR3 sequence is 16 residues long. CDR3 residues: CSARDPRGDSTDTQYF. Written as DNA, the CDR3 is TGCAGTGCTAGAGATCCCCGCGGGGACTCCACAGATACGCAGTATTTT.

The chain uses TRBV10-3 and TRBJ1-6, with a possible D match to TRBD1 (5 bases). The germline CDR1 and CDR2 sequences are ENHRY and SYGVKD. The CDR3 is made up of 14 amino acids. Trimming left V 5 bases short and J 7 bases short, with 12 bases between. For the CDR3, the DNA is TGTGCCATCAGTTCCTCTGGGGGGAATTCACCCCTCCACTTT. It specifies CAISSSGGNSPLHF.

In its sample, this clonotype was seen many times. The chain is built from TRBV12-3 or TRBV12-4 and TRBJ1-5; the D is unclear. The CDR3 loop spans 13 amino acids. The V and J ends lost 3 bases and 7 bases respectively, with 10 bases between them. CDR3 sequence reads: CASSLQRFQPQHF. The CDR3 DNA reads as TGTGCCAGCAGTTTGCAGCGCTTCCAGCCCCAGCATTTT.

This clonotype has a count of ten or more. The CDR3, as DNA: TGTGCCAGCAGTTTATCAGTGGTCAATCAGCCCCAGCATTTT. Its translation is CASSLSVVNQPQHF. V is TRBV27 and J is TRBJ1-5; D gene uncertain. Germline CDR1 is MNHEY and CDR2 is SMNVEV (reference sequence). The length of the CDR3 is 14 residues. V dropped 0 bases and J dropped 3 bases, with 6 bases sitting between them.

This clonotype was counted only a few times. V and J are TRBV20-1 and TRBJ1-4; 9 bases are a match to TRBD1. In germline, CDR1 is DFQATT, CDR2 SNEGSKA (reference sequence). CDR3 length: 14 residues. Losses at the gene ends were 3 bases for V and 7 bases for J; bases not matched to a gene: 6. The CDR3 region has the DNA TGCAGTGCTAGTAACGACAGGGGGGGTGAAAAACTGTTTTTT. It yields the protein CSASNDRGGEKLFF.

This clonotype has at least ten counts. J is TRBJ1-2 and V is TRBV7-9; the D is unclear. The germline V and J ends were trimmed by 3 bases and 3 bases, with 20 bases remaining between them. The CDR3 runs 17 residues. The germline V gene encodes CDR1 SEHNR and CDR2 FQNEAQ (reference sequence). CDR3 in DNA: TGTGCCAGCAGCTTGAAGGGTCAGGTCGGAGTTGACTATGGCTACACCTTC. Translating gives CASSLKGQVGVDYGYTF.

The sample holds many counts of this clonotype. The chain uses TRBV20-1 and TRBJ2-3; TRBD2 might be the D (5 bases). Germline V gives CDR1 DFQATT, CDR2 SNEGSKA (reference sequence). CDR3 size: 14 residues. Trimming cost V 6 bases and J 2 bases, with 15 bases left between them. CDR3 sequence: CSAQLGSYTDTQYF. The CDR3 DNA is TGCAGTGCACAACTAGGATCCTACACAGATACGCAGTATTTT.

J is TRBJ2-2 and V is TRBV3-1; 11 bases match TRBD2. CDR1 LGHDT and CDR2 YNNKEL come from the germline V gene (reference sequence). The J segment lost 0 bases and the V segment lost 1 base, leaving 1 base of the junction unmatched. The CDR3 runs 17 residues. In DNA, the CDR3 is TGTGCCAGCAGCCAAGGACTAGCGGGATCGAACACCGGGGAGCTGTTTTTT. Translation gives CASSQGLAGSNTGELFF.

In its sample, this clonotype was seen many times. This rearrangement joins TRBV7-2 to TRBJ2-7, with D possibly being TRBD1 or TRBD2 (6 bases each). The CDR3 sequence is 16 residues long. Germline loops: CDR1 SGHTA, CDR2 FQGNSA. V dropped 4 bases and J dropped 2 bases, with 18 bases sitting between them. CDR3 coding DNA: TGTGCCAGCAGCTCCCCTCAGGGGACTTTTCCCTACGAGCAGTACTTC. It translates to CASSSPQGTFPYEQYF.

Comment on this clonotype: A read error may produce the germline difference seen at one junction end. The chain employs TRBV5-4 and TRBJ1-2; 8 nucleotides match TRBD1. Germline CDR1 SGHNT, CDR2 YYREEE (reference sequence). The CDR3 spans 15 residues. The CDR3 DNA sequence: TGTGCCGGCAGCCCGCCGGACAGGGTGGGCTCGGGCTACACCTTC. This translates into CAGSPPDRVGSGYTF.

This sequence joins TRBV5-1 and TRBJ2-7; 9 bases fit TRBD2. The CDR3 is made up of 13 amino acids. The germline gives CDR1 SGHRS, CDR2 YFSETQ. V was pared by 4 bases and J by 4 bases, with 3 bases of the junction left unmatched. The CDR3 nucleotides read TGCGCCAGCAGCGGCGGGAGGGGGTACGAGCAGTACTTC. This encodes CASSGGRGYEQYF. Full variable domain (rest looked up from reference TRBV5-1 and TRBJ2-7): KAGVTQTPRYLIKTRGQQVTLSCSPISGHRSVSWYQQTPGQGLQFLFEYFSETQRNKGNFPGRFSGRQFSNSRSEMNVSTLELGDSALYLCASSGGRGYEQYFGPGTRLTVT.

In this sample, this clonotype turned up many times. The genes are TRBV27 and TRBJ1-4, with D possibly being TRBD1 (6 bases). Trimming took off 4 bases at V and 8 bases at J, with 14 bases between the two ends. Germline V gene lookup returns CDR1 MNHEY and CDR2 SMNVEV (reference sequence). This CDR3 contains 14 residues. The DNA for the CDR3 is TGTGCCAGCAGTTCCAACACAGGGTGGGAAAAACTGTTTTTT. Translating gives CASSSNTGWEKLFF.